What follows describes a single T cell receptor (beta chain). Germline V CDR1 and CDR2: SQVTM, ANQGSEA. CDR3 length: 14 amino acids. Template switching introduced UMIs that contain a 6-nucleotide sample barcode. TCRdb re-called the 5' RACE reads, yielding one record per CDR3 amino acid sequence without DNA. The sample table includes roughly 100,000 distinct CDR3 sequences. This specimen comes from a study of monozygotic twins with inflammatory bowel disease. Input material: blood. The V and J genes are TRBV29-1 and TRBJ2-1; the D call of TRBD1 rests on TCRdb alone, since no DNA is present to check it. The TCR sequence derives from a human donor with ulcerative colitis or Crohn's disease, or a healthy co-twin of an affected twin (not recorded which). The CDR3 here is CSGVYGTGDNEQFF.